This T cell receptor (beta chain) was recorded in a study of cytomegalovirus exposure and HLA in healthy donors. The PCR was carried out with 60 Vbeta primers and 13 Jbeta primers. Original handling: Roughly 9.9 million shared chains were among the 65 million to 85 million unique TCR beta chains that a later analysis counted. Sequenced by immunoSEQ multiplex PCR; TCRdb stores in-frame clones only, minus some. That table supplies the V and J calls and clone size; D and trimming were determined from the DNA. The table has around 130,000 clones, about four fifths seen once; the top ten hold about 5.3%. Study-wide results and limits: CMV serostatus was the sole immune exposure data available. Investigators reported over 150 TCR beta chains as tied to cytomegalovirus.

The CDR3 consists of 12 residues. Per germline, CDR1 SGHDT and CDR2 YYEEEE. In the case of this clone: The antigen is unknown. One end of the junction varies from germline; a read error may be responsible.

Healthy bone marrow donors supplied every sample. The sequenced material came from PBMCs. The J gene is TRBJ2-7, the V gene TRBV5-6; D perhaps matches TRBD2 (5 bases). The sequence derives from a man aged 25-40 years in good health and CMV-seronegative. CDR3: CASSLLLEDTHF. Written as DNA, the CDR3 is TGTGCCAGCAGCCTGCTTCTGGAGGATACACACTTC.